The 2 T cell receptor beta chains below were found in one sample sequenced in a study of beta chain features in type 1 diabetes. Study findings and constraints: Shorter TCRB CDR3s, moderately but significantly so, were found in Type 1 diabetes patients in all four CD4+ subsets.

Their antigens remain unidentified. The study reverse transcribed the entire isolated RNA, so it sequenced expressed TCRB transcripts. Here immunoSEQ multiplex PCR was the method, and the copy in TCRdb shows in-frame clones only, minus some. The sample holds approximately 260,000 clones, roughly 20% seen once. Specimen: naive CD4+ T cells from blood. The receptors were gathered from a middle-aged woman with type 1 diabetes.

This clone was seen more than once but under ten times. The chain combines TRBV20-1 with TRBJ2-5; D call uncertain. Trimming shortened V by 3 bases and J by 5 bases, and 7 bases separated the two germline ends. The V gene's germline CDR1 is DFQATT and CDR2 SNEGSKA (reference sequence). The CDR3 is 11 amino acids. CDR3 bases: TGCAGTGCTAGCCTCAGGGAGACCCAGTACTTC. Residues: CSASLRETQYF.

This clone was seen a handful of times. The V call is TRBV18, the J call TRBJ2-7; tentative D call: TRBD1 (7 bases). The germline gives CDR1 KGHSH, CDR2 LQKENI. The CDR3 contains 16 residues. V dropped 3 bases and J dropped 2 bases, with 17 bases sitting between them. CDR3 nucleotide sequence: TGTGCCAGCTCACCGGGGACAGTCGGGGGAGCCTACGAGCAGTACTTC. It codes for CASSPGTVGGAYEQYF.